This is a list of T cell receptor beta chains from one sample in a study of breast tumors, draining lymph nodes, adjacent tissues. Via MiXCR, TCRdb re-called the multiplex PCR reads, giving one row per CDR3 protein. The sample gives 250,000 or so distinct CDR3 sequences, about 33% of which show up once; about 1.2% is in the top ten. The sample comprised axillary lymph node tissue. The receptors derive from a female donor with breast cancer. Some clones in this sample may be carry-over from other donors' samples. The CDR3 runs from the conserved cysteine through the conserved F or W. A D gene is named only where the DNA matches it firmly. The listing skips clone size in some rows; elsewhere it reads once, few, many or a size class.

size: .
J: TRBJ2-7
D: TRBD2
V: TRBV4-1
CDR3: CASSQALAGGPYEQYF
DNA: TGCGCCAGCAGCCAAGCCCTAGCGGGAGGGCCTTACGAGCAGTACTTC

size: .
J: TRBJ1-1
D: .
V: TRBV19
CDR3: CASSFREKRGTEAFF
DNA: TGTGCCAGTAGTTTCCGGGAAAAACGGGGCACTGAAGCTTTCTTT

size: few
J: TRBJ2-7
D: .
V: TRBV6-2/TRBV6-3
CDR3: CASSPTGAQEQYF
DNA: TGTGCCAGCAGTCCCACGGGGGCGCAAGAGCAGTACTTC

size: .
J: TRBJ2-7
D: .
V: TRBV3-1
CDR3: CASSQNPDGHEQYF
DNA: TGTGCCAGCAGCCAAAATCCGGACGGCCACGAGCAGTACTTC

size: .
J: TRBJ2-1
D: TRBD2
V: TRBV6-1
CDR3: CASYWRGGTYNEQFF
DNA: TGTGCCAGCTACTGGCGGGGGGGAACCTACAATGAGCAGTTCTTC

size: .
J: TRBJ2-1
D: .
V: TRBV30
CDR3: CAWSKGGIVEQFF
DNA: TGTGCCTGGAGTAAAGGGGGGATAGTTGAGCAGTTCTTC

size: many
J: TRBJ2-1
D: TRBD2
V: TRBV9
CDR3: CASSVQAGVIGEQFF
DNA: TGTGCCAGCAGCGTACAGGCGGGAGTCATCGGCGAGCAGTTCTTC

size: .
J: TRBJ2-3
D: TRBD2
V: TRBV12-3/TRBV12-4
CDR3: CASSLGSGRASDTQCF
DNA: TGTGCCAGCAGTTTAGGTAGCGGGAGGGCTTCAGATACGCAGTGTTTT

size: .
J: TRBJ2-1
D: TRBD2
V: TRBV24-1
CDR3: CAAISSGHEQFF
DNA: TGTGCCGCCATCTCTAGCGGCCACGAGCAGTTCTTC

size: .
J: TRBJ2-1
D: .
V: TRBV3-1
CDR3: CASSQAQAYNEQFF
DNA: TGCGCCAGCAGCCAGGCCCAGGCCTACAATGAGCAGTTCTTC

size: many
J: TRBJ2-2
D: TRBD2
V: TRBV24-1
CDR3: CATSALAGLGNKNTGELFF
DNA: TGTGCCACCAGTGCCCTAGCGGGACTCGGAAATAAGAACACCGGGGAGCTGTTTTTT

size: many
J: TRBJ1-5
D: TRBD1
V: TRBV25-1
CDR3: CASSPGQTGYSNQPQHF
DNA: TGTGCCAGCAGCCCGGGACAGACAGGTTATAGCAATCAGCCCCAGCATTTT

size: few
J: TRBJ2-5
D: .
V: TRBV6-1
CDR3: CASSMRAETQYF
DNA: TGTGCCAGCAGCATGAGAGCTGAGACCCAGTACTTC

size: .
J: TRBJ1-1
D: .
V: TRBV29-1
CDR3: CSVEEVGKSEAFF
DNA: TGCAGCGTTGAAGAAGTTGGGAAGTCTGAAGCTTTCTTT

size: .
J: TRBJ2-6
D: .
V: TRBV29-1
CDR3: CSVQTGANVLTF
DNA: TGCAGCGTACAGACAGGGGCCAACGTCCTGACTTTC

size: .
J: TRBJ1-2
D: .
V: TRBV29-1
CDR3: CSVPREGLHGCTF
DNA: TGCAGCGTTCCGAGGGAGGGATTGCATGGCTGCACCTTC

size: .
J: TRBJ2-3
D: .
V: TRBV5-6
CDR3: CASSSRGRTTDTQYF
DNA: TGTGCCAGCAGCTCTAGAGGTCGAACCACAGATACGCAGTATTTT

size: many
J: TRBJ1-4
D: TRBD1
V: TRBV20-1
CDR3: CSANTHRGRNEKLFF
DNA: TGCAGTGCTAACACACACAGGGGGCGTAATGAAAAACTGTTTTTT

size: many
J: TRBJ1-6
D: TRBD1
V: TRBV7-7
CDR3: CASSLGDRVSRGNNSPLHF
DNA: TGTGCTAGCAGCTTAGGGGACAGGGTAAGTAGGGGGAATAATTCACCCCTCCACTTT

size: .
J: TRBJ2-4
D: .
V: TRBV20-1
CDR3: CSVGGSYKNIQYF
DNA: TGCAGTGTCGGGGGCAGTTACAAAAACATTCAGTACTTC

size: few
J: TRBJ2-7
D: TRBD1
V: TRBV28
CDR3: CASSSQQTGGPLYEQYF
DNA: TGTGCCAGCAGTTCCCAACAGACAGGGGGCCCCCTTTACGAGCAGTACTTC

size: many
J: TRBJ2-7
D: TRBD1
V: TRBV24-1
CDR3: CATGPGQGIAEQYF
DNA: TGTGCCACCGGCCCGGGACAGGGGATTGCCGAGCAGTACTTC

size: many
J: TRBJ2-7
D: .
V: TRBV2
CDR3: CASSRSGQAYEQYF
DNA: TGTGCCAGCAGTCGGTCAGGGCAGGCCTACGAGCAGTACTTC

size: many
J: TRBJ2-3
D: TRBD1
V: TRBV9
CDR3: CASSGTGITDTQYF
DNA: TGTGCCAGCAGCGGGACAGGGATCACAGATACGCAGTATTTT

size: many
J: TRBJ2-7
D: .
V: TRBV7-2
CDR3: CASSYGPTATEQYF
DNA: TGTGCCAGCAGCTATGGACCGACGGCGACCGAGCAGTACTTC

size: many
J: TRBJ2-2
D: .
V: TRBV4-3
CDR3: CASSQDRAGAGELFF
DNA: TGCGCCAGCAGCCAAGATCGAGCGGGCGCCGGGGAGCTGTTTTTT

size: few
J: TRBJ2-1
D: TRBD2
V: TRBV6-6
CDR3: CASSHDPRLAGLGNEQFF
DNA: TGTGCCAGCAGTCACGACCCCAGGCTAGCGGGATTAGGCAATGAGCAGTTCTTC

size: .
J: TRBJ2-3
D: TRBD2
V: TRBV7-2
CDR3: CASSHDSGGPQDTQYF
DNA: TGTGCCAGCAGCCATGACTCGGGAGGTCCCCAAGATACGCAGTATTTT

size: many
J: TRBJ1-6
D: .
V: TRBV5-1
CDR3: CASSLGPGGSPLHF
DNA: TGCGCCAGCAGCTTGGGTCCCGGGGGTTCACCCCTCCACTTT

size: .
J: TRBJ2-3
D: TRBD2
V: TRBV6-4
CDR3: CARSGEISGTYHRYAVF
DNA: TGTGCTCGCAGTGGGGAAATTAGCGGGACCTATCACAGATACGCAGTATTT

size: many
J: TRBJ2-1
D: TRBD2
V: TRBV2
CDR3: CASSEARAGGVDEQFF
DNA: TGTGCCAGCAGTGAAGCGCGTGCGGGAGGGGTCGATGAGCAGTTCTTC

size: many
J: TRBJ2-1
D: .
V: TRBV24-1
CDR3: CATSDHRRSYNEQFF
DNA: TGTGCCACCAGTGATCATCGACGGTCCTACAATGAGCAGTTCTTC

size: many
J: TRBJ2-2
D: TRBD2
V: TRBV19
CDR3: CASSARLAGGTGELFF
DNA: TGTGCCAGTAGTGCCCGACTAGCGGGAGGCACCGGGGAGCTGTTTTTT

size: .
J: TRBJ1-4
D: TRBD1
V: TRBV15
CDR3: CATRRGQSSSNEKLFF
DNA: TGTGCCACCCGAAGGGGACAGTCGAGCTCTAATGAAAAACTATTTTTT

size: .
J: TRBJ1-4
D: TRBD1
V: TRBV15
CDR3: CARAGGRRANEKLFF
DNA: TGTGCTAGGGCAGGGGGGCGCAGGGCTAATGAAAAACTGTTTTTT

size: many
J: TRBJ1-2
D: .
V: TRBV20-1
CDR3: CSARERAKTGYTF
DNA: TGCAGTGCTAGAGAGAGGGCTAAGACTGGCTACACCTTC

size: many
J: TRBJ1-5
D: .
V: TRBV11-2
CDR3: CASSLQGLSNQPQHF
DNA: TGTGCCAGCAGCCTACAGGGATTGAGTAATCAGCCCCAGCATTTT

size: many
J: TRBJ2-3
D: .
V: TRBV25-1
CDR3: CASSEWGDPSTDTQYF
DNA: TGTGCCAGCAGTGAATGGGGGGATCCTAGCACAGATACGCAGTATTTT

size: once
J: TRBJ2-3
D: TRBD2
V: TRBV27
CDR3: CASRELSLGGADTQYF
DNA: TGTGCCAGCAGGGAGTTAAGCTTGGGGGGGGCAGATACGCAGTATTTT

size: .
J: TRBJ1-1
D: TRBD1
V: TRBV19
CDR3: CASSTPGTGGTEAFF
DNA: TGTGCCAGTAGTACCCCTGGGACAGGGGGCACTGAAGCTTTCTTT

size: many
J: TRBJ1-2
D: TRBD1
V: TRBV20-1
CDR3: CSARDLYRGAGYTF
DNA: TGCAGTGCTAGAGACCTTTACAGGGGAGCGGGCTACACCTTC

size: .
J: TRBJ2-2
D: .
V: TRBV6-4
CDR3: CASRAGRLAGELFF
DNA: TGTGCCAGCCGAGCAGGGCGGTTAGCCGGGGAGCTGTTTTTT

size: many
J: TRBJ1-2
D: .
V: TRBV5-4
CDR3: CASSLDGGNYGYTF
DNA: TGTGCCAGCAGCTTGGACGGGGGAAACTATGGCTACACCTTC